These 27 T cell receptor beta chains share one sample of origin, sequenced in a study of Ad26.COV2.S vaccination and SARS-CoV-2 variants (dated by TCRdb to the early 2020s). The intended sense of this specimen's treatment or condition label: 19 received Ad26.COV2.S at low or high dose, single or two shots; five or six received placebo; per-sample allocation not given. For vaccine and placebo recipients, the sequenced repertoires came from samples collected on day 63 after the first injection. To prepare the library, the immunoSEQ multiplex PCR assay was applied. Entries here come from immuneACCESS through TCRdb and include only in-frame sequences with V and J called. Some clones fail to appear in such tables; in the studies checked, an unresolved V gene covers under half of the shortfall, and the cause of the remainder is unknown. The table for this sample lists around 300,000 clones; about 88% of them were counted only once. The leading ten clones occupy about 11% of the sample.

The specimen was peripheral blood, collected in a trial of Ad26.COV2.S vaccine versus placebo. The receptors stem from a person between 18 and 59 years old who received the Ad26.COV2.S COVID-19 vaccine or a placebo.

The gene calls are TRBV7-2 and TRBJ2-5; D is perhaps TRBD1 or TRBD2 (5 bases each). This CDR3 contains 15 residues. The V and J ends lost 7 bases and 10 bases respectively, with 25 bases between them. Germline V gene sequence: CDR1 SGHTA, CDR2 FQGNSA. The CDR3 coding sequence is TGTGCCAGCACCCCAGCTGGGGCCGGGGCGCGACTCCAGTACTTC. This translates into CASTPAGAGARLQYF.

The V call is TRBV30, the J call TRBJ2-2; possible D gene TRBD2, 5 bases. Per the germline V gene, CDR1 is GTSNPN and CDR2 is SVGIG (reference sequence). Trimming removed 0 bases from V and 3 bases from J, with 17 bases in between. This CDR3 has 17 residues. The CDR3 DNA sequence: TGTGCCTGGAGTGTACTCATGGGGAGATCGTACACCGGGGAGCTGTTTTTT. Translating gives CAWSVLMGRSYTGELFF.

The J gene is TRBJ2-5, the V gene TRBV5-1; D gene unclear. The CDR3 is 12 residues long. Germline CDR1 reads SGHRS; CDR2 reads YFSETQ. The V end was cut by 5 bases, the J end by 7 bases, with 12 bases between. The CDR3 region is CASSDPAATQYF. In nucleotides, the CDR3 is TGCGCCAGCAGTGACCCGGCGGCGACCCAGTACTTC.

CDR3 in amino acids: CASSIDGLAGGPYTGELFF. The DNA of the CDR3 is TGTGCCAGTAGTATAGACGGACTAGCGGGGGGGCCCTACACCGGGGAGCTGTTTTTT. The V call is TRBV19, the J call TRBJ2-2; 15 nucleotides match TRBD2. This CDR3 has 19 amino acids. Germline V CDR1 and CDR2: LNHDA, SQIVND (reference sequence). With 0 bases clipped from V and 3 bases from J, the junction kept 5 bases outside the gene matches.

V gene TRBV12-3 or TRBV12-4 combines with J gene TRBJ1-6; D remains unclear. The germline V and J ends were trimmed by 2 bases and 4 bases, with 3 bases remaining between them. The CDR3 totals 13 residues. Written as DNA, the CDR3 is TGTGCCAGCAGTTTAAGTTATAATTCACCCCTCCACTTT. Residues: CASSLSYNSPLHF.

The V gene is TRBV19, the J gene TRBJ1-3, with D possibly being TRBD1 (5 bases). The germline V gene encodes CDR1 LNHDA and CDR2 SQIVND (reference sequence). Trimming shortened V by 4 bases and J by 7 bases, and 14 bases separated the two germline ends. CDR3 length: 14 residues. In DNA form, the CDR3 reads TGTGCCAGTAGTAGGGACGGAACGAGGAACACCATATATTTT. Translated, it gives CASSRDGTRNTIYF.

The rearrangement uses TRBV28 and TRBJ1-3; unclear D gene. The germline V gene encodes CDR1 MDHEN and CDR2 SYDVKM. V dropped 2 bases and J dropped 0 bases, with 8 bases sitting between them. The CDR3 covers 15 residues. The CDR3 nucleotides are TGTGCCAGCAGTTTAAGGGCCGTCTCTGGAAACACCATATATTTT. Translation gives CASSLRAVSGNTIYF.

The V call is TRBV5-6, the J call TRBJ2-3; D call uncertain. The CDR3 contains 14 residues. Trimming removed 0 bases from V and 2 bases from J, with 7 bases in between. Per the germline V gene, CDR1 is SGHDT and CDR2 is YYEEEE. CDR3 residues: CASSLVSYTDTQYF. DNA for the CDR3: TGTGCCAGCAGCTTGGTCAGCTACACAGATACGCAGTATTTT.

The chain carries TRBV19 and TRBJ2-1, with 8 bases identical to TRBD2. Trimming cost V 2 bases and J 1 base; bases outside gene matches: 4. The CDR3 loop spans 16 amino acids. From germline, CDR1 is LNHDA and CDR2 SQIVND (reference sequence). The CDR3 reads CASSISSGLSYNEQFF. CDR3 DNA sequence: TGTGCCAGTAGTATATCTAGCGGGCTTTCCTACAATGAGCAGTTCTTC.

J is TRBJ2-1 and V is TRBV6-4; D call uncertain. The V end lost 6 bases, the J end lost 0 bases, and 15 bases lay between the germline ends. CDR3 size: 16 residues. Germline V gene data show CDR1 as MRHNA and CDR2 as SNTAGT. The CDR3 sequence is CASRDRPPSSYNEQFF. CDR3 sequence (DNA): TGTGCCAGCAGGGATCGGCCCCCCAGCTCCTACAATGAGCAGTTCTTC.

This clone was counted between two and nine times. The chain recombines TRBV10-2 with TRBJ1-5; no clear D gene. The germline V and J ends were trimmed by 7 bases and 5 bases, with 15 bases remaining between them. This CDR3 spans 14 amino acids. The germline V gene has CDR1 WSHSY and CDR2 SAAADI. The chain's CDR3 is CASKDLNGDQPQHF. The CDR3, as DNA: TGCGCCAGCAAAGACCTAAACGGAGATCAGCCCCAGCATTTT.

The gene calls are TRBV7-8 and TRBJ2-3; a weak D match, TRBD2 (6 bases). Per the germline V gene, CDR1 is SGHVS and CDR2 is FQNEAQ. The CDR3 runs to 16 residues. Trimming left V 5 bases short and J 2 bases short, with 17 bases between. The CDR3 protein is CASSATSLSPTDTQYF. The CDR3 bases are TGTGCCAGCAGCGCCACTAGCTTGTCTCCCACAGATACGCAGTATTTT. Full variable domain (missing parts from reference TRBV7-8 and TRBJ2-3): GAGVSQSPRYKVAKRGQDVALRCDPISGHVSLFWYQQALGQGPEFLTYFQNEAQLDKSGLPSDRFFAERPEGSVSTLKIQRTQQEDSAVYLCASSATSLSPTDTQYFGPGTRLTVL.

This chain links TRBV2 with TRBJ1-2; 8 bases are shared with TRBD1. Per the germline V gene, CDR1 is SNHLY and CDR2 is FYNNEI. With V trimmed by 4 bases and J by 2 bases, 3 bases remained unmatched. This CDR3 is built from 14 residues. The CDR3 loop reads CASSGQGSNYGYTF. The CDR3 nucleotides read TGTGCCAGCAGTGGACAGGGGTCGAACTATGGCTACACCTTC.

The CDR3 sequence: CASSFSVPSREQYF. DNA of the CDR3: TGTGCCAGCAGTTTTTCGGTTCCCTCCCGCGAGCAGTACTTC. The chain employs TRBV28 and TRBJ2-7; D remains unclear. The CDR3 covers 14 residues. Trimming removed 3 bases at V and 6 bases at J, with 15 bases between. CDR1 MDHEN and CDR2 SYDVKM come from the germline V gene.

J is TRBJ2-7 and V is TRBV14; TRBD1 is a possible D gene (6 bases). Germline lookup yields CDR1 SGHDN and CDR2 FVKESK. The CDR3 totals 14 residues. With 3 bases removed from V and 3 bases from J, the gap between germline ends came to 12 bases. Written as DNA, the CDR3 is TGTGCCAGCAGCCATGAGGGACAATACTACGAGCAGTACTTC. Its translation: CASSHEGQYYEQYF.

The V call is TRBV7-2, the J call TRBJ2-3, with D unclear. Deletions cut 5 bases from V and 1 base from J, with 10 bases between. The CDR3 is 14 amino acids. Per the germline V gene, CDR1 is SGHTA and CDR2 is FQGNSA. CDR3 DNA: TGTGCCAGCAGCCCCTGGGTACGCACAGATACGCAGTATTTT. Translated: CASSPWVRTDTQYF.

This clone was detected once. The rearrangement uses TRBV4-3 and TRBJ1-4; TRBD1 matches at 8 bases. CDR3 length: 15 amino acids. After removal of 1 base from V and 10 bases from J, the junction contained 8 bases not matched to a gene. Germline assignment: CDR1 LGHNA and CDR2 YSLEER. CDR3 amino acids: CASSQGADREGKLFF. The CDR3 coding sequence is TGCGCCAGCAGCCAAGGGGCGGACAGGGAGGGAAAACTGTTTTTT.

This clone has just one count. The chain joins TRBV18 to TRBJ2-7; 10 positions agree with TRBD1. V dropped 6 bases and J dropped 6; count of bases not matched to a gene: 8. From germline, CDR1 is KGHSH and CDR2 LQKENI. CDR3 length: 14 amino acids. In nucleotides, the CDR3 is TGTGCCAGCTCCCCCGGGACAGGGGTTCTCGAGCAGTACTTC. Amino acid sequence: CASSPGTGVLEQYF.

The chain links TRBV7-9 to TRBJ2-5, with D unclear. The CDR3 loop spans 15 amino acids. The V end was cut by 6 bases, the J end by 5 bases, with 19 bases between. Germline V gives CDR1 SEHNR, CDR2 FQNEAQ (reference sequence). DNA for the CDR3: TGTGCCAGCAGATCACTCCTTCAGGTTAGGGAGACCCAGTACTTC. Its translation: CASRSLLQVRETQYF.

This chain connects TRBV23-1 to TRBJ1-5; the match to TRBD1 covers 10 bases. TRBV23-1 is known as an ORF, though its function is uncertain. There are 17 residues in the CDR3. V lost 0 bases to trimming and J lost 7 bases; unmatched junction nucleotides: 9. The CDR3 DNA is TGCGCCAGCAGTCAATCGAGGGGACAGGGGAAGGGACAGCCCCAGCATTTT. It specifies CASSQSRGQGKGQPQHF.

This chain joins TRBV28 and TRBJ2-7; TRBD1 or TRBD2 may be the D gene (6 bases each). The CDR3 length is 15 residues. Germline V gene data show CDR1 as MDHEN and CDR2 as SYDVKM. Trimming removed 6 bases from V and 2 bases from J, with 17 bases in between. CDR3 sequence: CASRLGQGRTYEQYF. The CDR3 coding sequence is TGTGCCAGCAGATTGGGCCAGGGGAGGACCTACGAGCAGTACTTC. Looking up the rest from reference TRBV28 and TRBJ2-7 gives the full variable domain: DVKVTQSSRYLVKRTGEKVFLECVQDMDHENMFWYRQDPGLGLRLIYFSYDVKMKEKGDIPEGYSVSREKKERFSLILESASTNQTSMYLCASRLGQGRTYEQYFGPGTRLTVT.

V and J are TRBV7-9 and TRBJ2-1; 7 bases agree with TRBD2. Germline trimming cut 5 bases from V and 6 bases from J; bases unmatched to any gene: 16. Germline assignment: CDR1 SEHNR and CDR2 FQNEAQ (reference sequence). CDR3 length: 17 residues. The CDR3 reads CASSQDLAAGESNEQFF. DNA for the CDR3: TGTGCCAGCAGCCAAGACCTAGCGGCGGGAGAGAGCAATGAGCAGTTCTTC.

This chain links TRBV6-2 or TRBV6-3 with TRBJ2-2; 9 positions match TRBD2. With V trimmed by 0 bases and J by 0 bases, 11 bases remained unmatched. CDR3 length: 20 amino acids. Germline V lookup: CDR1 MNHEY, CDR2 SVGEGT. CDR3 region: CASSYSARGLAKANTGELFF. The DNA of the CDR3 is TGTGCCAGCAGTTACTCTGCTCGGGGACTAGCCAAAGCGAACACCGGGGAGCTGTTTTTT.

The chain couples TRBV21-1 to TRBJ1-2; the table gives TRBD1 as D, unverified against the DNA. TRBV21-1 is termed a pseudogene. The length of the CDR3 is 14 residues. The CDR3 bases are TGTGCCAGCCCAAGGGACAGGGATAGGGATGGCTACACCTTC. Translation: CASPRDRDRDGYTF.

The CDR3: CAWTSGGIGQYF. DNA of the CDR3: TGTGCCTGGACCAGCGGGGGGATCGGCCAGTACTTC. The chain joins TRBV30 to TRBJ2-7, with 9 positions matching TRBD2. Germline V gives CDR1 GTSNPN, CDR2 SVGIG (reference sequence). The junction had 8 bases not matched to a gene; V was cut back by 4 bases and J by 10 bases. The CDR3 spans 12 residues.

This clone was detected a few times. The rearrangement links TRBV11-2 to TRBJ2-1; D not resolved. CDR3 size: 12 residues. V lost 2 bases, J lost 7 bases, and 6 bases lay in between. Per germline, CDR1 SGHAT and CDR2 FQNNGV. CDR3 region: CASSLNGNEQFF. The CDR3, as DNA: TGTGCCAGCAGCTTAAACGGAAATGAGCAGTTCTTC.

V is TRBV2 and J is TRBJ1-2, with D tentatively TRBD1 (6 bases). This CDR3 is built from 13 residues. Germline V gene lookup returns CDR1 SNHLY and CDR2 FYNNEI. The ends were cut back, 9 bases at V and 4 bases at J, with 15 bases in the middle. The CDR3 nucleotides are TGTGCCAGACCGATACAGGGAAGCTATGGCTACACCTTC. This translates into CARPIQGSYGYTF.